This T cell receptor beta chain was obtained from a study of cytomegalovirus exposure and HLA in healthy donors. Looking at the study overall: Findings of an earlier analysis included 110 million or so unique TCR beta sequences from around 180 million T cells.

Broader study findings: In a later analysis, HLA-associated beta chains showed higher expansion and lower generation probabilities than comparable chains. Under in vitro conditions, a few CMV-associated chains were confirmed as specific for CMV antigens.

Concerning this clone itself: What it binds is not known.

Germline lookup yields CDR1 SGHNT and CDR2 YYREEE (reference sequence). V trimming: 2 bases; J trimming: 4 bases; junction bases outside the gene matches: 4. This CDR3 spans 16 amino acids. PCR amplification relied on 60 Vbeta primers (plus 13 Jbeta primers). Libraries were prepared by immunoSEQ multiplex PCR; TCRdb keeps only in-frame clonotypes and omits some of them. Among some 150,000 clones listed, 65% to 80% were seen once. The chain employs TRBV5-4 and TRBJ2-3; 13 nucleotides agree with TRBD2. Sequencing was carried out using PBMCs. This receptor was taken from a man aged 40-55 years in good health and CMV-seronegative. CDR3 protein: CASSLGTSGGADTQYF. For the CDR3, the DNA is TGTGCCAGCAGCTTAGGTACTAGCGGGGGGGCAGATACGCAGTATTTT.